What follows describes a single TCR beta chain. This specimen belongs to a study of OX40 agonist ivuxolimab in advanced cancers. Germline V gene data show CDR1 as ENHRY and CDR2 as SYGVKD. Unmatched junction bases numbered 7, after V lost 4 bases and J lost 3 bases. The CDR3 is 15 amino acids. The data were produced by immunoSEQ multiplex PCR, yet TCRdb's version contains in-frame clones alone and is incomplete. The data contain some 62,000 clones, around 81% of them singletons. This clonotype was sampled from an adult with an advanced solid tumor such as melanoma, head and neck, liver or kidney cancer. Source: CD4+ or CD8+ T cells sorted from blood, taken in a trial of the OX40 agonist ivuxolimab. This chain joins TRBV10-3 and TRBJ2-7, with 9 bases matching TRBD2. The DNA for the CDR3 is TGTGCCATCAGTGGGGACCTTAGCGGGAGCTACGAGCAGTACTTC. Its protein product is CAISGDLSGSYEQYF.